These T cell receptor beta chains were read from a single sample in a study of blood T cell repertoires in COVID-19. Data came from immunoSEQ multiplex PCR; TCRdb stores just in-frame clones and leaves some out. The sample yields over 200,000 clones, 88% seen once. Sequences were obtained from peripheral blood. Receptors originate from a woman aged 40 to 50 who had recovered from COVID-19. CDR3s include the opening cysteine and the closing phenylalanine or tryptophan. The D gene is left open where the match is weak. Not all rows give a size; the values are once, few, many and, for expanded clones, a class.

>once|TRBJ2-3|TRBV4-1|NA
CASSQVSPAGDTQYF
TGCGCCAGCAGCCAAGTCTCCCCGGCCGGGGATACGCAGTATTTT
>NA|TRBJ2-2|TRBV10-3|TRBD2
CAIWGGIGELFF
TGTGCCATCTGGGGGGGGATCGGGGAGCTGTTTTTT
>once|TRBJ2-2|TRBV6-5|TRBD1
CASRQQGANTGELFF
TGTGCCAGCAGGCAACAGGGGGCGAACACCGGGGAGCTGTTTTTT
>NA|TRBJ2-7|TRBV5-4|NA
CASSLRGWEQYF
TGTGCCAGCAGCTTGCGGGGATGGGAGCAGTACTTC
>NA|TRBJ2-2|TRBV4-3|TRBD2
CASSQDLLAGVVTGELFF
TGCGCCAGCAGCCAAGATCTCCTAGCGGGAGTGGTGACCGGGGAGCTGTTTTTT
>NA|TRBJ1-1|TRBV5-5|NA
CASSPRGYGNTEAFF
TGTGCCAGCAGCCCCCGGGGGTATGGGAACACTGAAGCTTTCTTT
>NA|TRBJ2-2|TRBV7-2|NA
CASSPYTGELFF
TGTGCCAGCAGCCCATACACCGGGGAGCTGTTTTTT
>few|TRBJ2-7|TRBV5-1|NA
CASSLGGGAVSYEQYF
TGCGCCAGCAGCTTGGGAGGGGGGGCGGTTTCCTACGAGCAGTACTTC
>once|TRBJ1-1|TRBV3-1/TRBV3-2|NA
CASSQREGGDTEAFF
TGTGCCAGCAGCCAAAGGGAGGGAGGGGACACTGAAGCTTTCTTT
>NA|TRBJ1-5|TRBV19|TRBD1
CATAGQGPNQPQHF
TGTGCCACGGCGGGACAGGGACCCAATCAGCCCCAGCATTTT
>NA|TRBJ2-5|TRBV11-2|TRBD2
CASSPRAGGRGETQYF
TGTGCCAGCAGCCCCCGGGCCGGCGGGAGAGGAGAGACCCAGTACTTC
>NA|TRBJ2-7|TRBV4-2|TRBD2
CASSQDNGGLAGESYEQYF
TGTGCCAGCAGCCAAGATAATGGGGGTCTAGCGGGAGAGTCCTACGAGCAGTACTTC
>NA|TRBJ1-1|TRBV20-1|NA
CSGPPPTEAFF
TGCAGTGGGCCCCCACCCACTGAAGCTTTCTTT
>NA|TRBJ2-1|TRBV10-3|TRBD2
CATTRLAGGSSYNEQFF
TGTGCCACCACACGACTAGCGGGAGGGAGCTCCTACAATGAGCAGTTCTTC
>NA|TRBJ1-4|TRBV6-2/TRBV6-3|TRBD1
CASSRRGQGREKLFF
TGTGCCAGCAGTCGCCGGGGACAGGGACGGGAAAAACTGTTTTTT
>NA|TRBJ2-1|TRBV29-1|TRBD2
CSVTGAGDQRDYNEQFF
TGCAGCGTGACCGGGGCGGGAGACCAACGCGACTACAATGAGCAGTTCTTC
>NA|TRBJ2-4|TRBV5-1|TRBD2
CASSLSGGIQYF
TGCGCCAGCAGCTTGTCGGGGGGCATTCAGTACTTC
>NA|TRBJ2-7|TRBV3-1/TRBV3-2|NA
CASSQAPGTNYEQYF
TGTGCCAGCAGCCAGGCCCCCGGGACAAACTACGAGCAGTACTTC
>NA|TRBJ2-1|TRBV5-1|TRBD2
CASSPGLNGVDEQFF
TGCGCCAGCAGCCCGGGACTAAACGGTGTGGATGAGCAGTTCTTC
>once|TRBJ2-7|TRBV10-3|TRBD2
CAITTPGASGRWEQYF
TGTGCCATCACCACCCCGGGGGCTAGCGGGAGGTGGGAGCAGTACTTC
>NA|TRBJ1-1|TRBV3-1/TRBV3-2|NA
CASSWEGEAFF
TGTGCCAGCAGCTGGGAGGGGGAAGCTTTCTTT
>NA|TRBJ1-2|TRBV12-3/TRBV12-4|NA
CASRTGNYGYTF
TGTGCCAGCAGAACAGGAAACTATGGCTACACCTTC
>NA|TRBJ1-2|TRBV11-2|NA
CASSARAGRDYGYTF
TGTGCCAGCAGCGCTAGGGCCGGGCGGGACTATGGCTACACCTTC
>NA|TRBJ1-1|TRBV12-3/TRBV12-4|NA
CASNPGWTEAFF
TGTGCCAGCAACCCCGGGTGGACTGAAGCTTTCTTT
>many|TRBJ2-1|TRBV7-2|TRBD2
CASSPPAGVGNEQFF
TGTGCCAGCAGCCCACCCGCGGGAGTGGGCAATGAGCAGTTCTTC
>NA|TRBJ1-4|TRBV9|TRBD1
CASTRGGGQGATNEKLFF
TGTGCCAGCACCCGAGGGGGGGGACAGGGGGCAACTAATGAAAAACTGTTTTTT
>NA|TRBJ1-5|TRBV5-6|TRBD1
CASSLGGGVMGNQPQHF
TGTGCCAGCAGCTTAGGGGGCGGGGTAATGGGCAATCAGCCCCAGCATTTT
>NA|TRBJ2-2|TRBV5-5|TRBD2
CASSPLAGGPTGELFF
TGTGCCAGCAGCCCACTAGCGGGAGGGCCGACCGGGGAGCTGTTTTTT
>NA|TRBJ2-3|TRBV4-3|TRBD1
CASSQDLAGGSSTDTQYF
TGCGCCAGCAGCCAAGATTTGGCAGGGGGCTCGAGCACAGATACGCAGTATTTT
>NA|TRBJ2-3|TRBV6-6|NA
CASTRRGLTDTQYF
TGTGCCAGCACCAGGCGGGGACTTACCGATACGCAGTATTTT
>NA|TRBJ2-5|TRBV7-9|NA
CASSLVGAGETQYF
TGTGCCAGCAGCTTAGTGGGAGCCGGGGAGACCCAGTACTTC
>once|TRBJ1-1|TRBV6-5|NA
CASPSGGGGLEAFF
TGTGCCAGCCCCAGTGGGGGGGGAGGGCTTGAAGCTTTCTTT
>NA|TRBJ1-4|TRBV6-5|NA
CASRRRATNEKLFF
TGTGCCAGCAGGCGGCGGGCAACTAATGAAAAACTGTTTTTT
>NA|TRBJ2-5|TRBV7-2|TRBD2
CASSLGAGGGQTQYF
TGTGCCAGCAGCTTAGGGGCGGGAGGGGGGCAGACCCAGTACTTC
>NA|TRBJ2-5|TRBV24-1|NA
CATSAPGGETQYF
TGTGCCACCAGTGCCCCGGGGGGCGAGACCCAGTACTTC
>NA|TRBJ2-5|TRBV19|NA
CASSDRPPGETQYF
TGTGCCAGTAGCGACAGGCCCCCTGGGGAGACCCAGTACTTC
>NA|TRBJ2-5|TRBV2|NA
CASGEAGETQYF
TGTGCCAGCGGGGAGGCAGGGGAGACCCAGTACTTC
>NA|TRBJ2-7|TRBV7-9|TRBD2
CASTPGTSGYEQYF
TGTGCCAGCACCCCGGGGACTAGCGGCTACGAGCAGTACTTC
>NA|TRBJ2-7|TRBV10-3|TRBD2
CATGGTSSYEQYF
TGTGCCACCGGGGGGACCAGCTCCTACGAGCAGTACTTC
>NA|TRBJ1-1|TRBV27|NA
CASSFGQGEAFF
TGTGCCAGCAGTTTTGGGCAGGGGGAAGCTTTCTTT
>NA|TRBJ2-2|TRBV7-7|TRBD1
CASSAAQGSTGELFF
TGTGCTAGCAGCGCCGCACAGGGGAGCACCGGGGAGCTGTTTTTT
>NA|TRBJ1-5|TRBV4-3|TRBD1
CASSQQGDQPQHF
TGCGCCAGCAGCCAACAGGGGGATCAGCCCCAGCATTTT
>once|TRBJ2-1|TRBV2|NA
CASSESSVEFF
TGTGCCAGCAGTGAAAGTAGTGTCGAGTTCTTC
>NA|TRBJ2-1|TRBV27|TRBD2
CASSPGTSGKREQFF
TGTGCCAGCAGCCCCGGGACTAGCGGGAAGAGGGAGCAGTTCTTC